Below, 17 T cell receptor beta chains from the same sample are listed, as sequenced in a study of T cells in Graves' hyperthyroidism and ophthalmopathy. The investigators amplified TCR beta CDR3 regions from RNA transcripts. When the TCR CDR3 underwent first-round RT-PCR, the HTBI primer set was used. TCRdb analysed the multiplex PCR reads with MiXCR anew, one entry per CDR3 protein. The sample lists 650,000 to 800,000 distinct CDR3 sequences, approximately 42% occurring once. Material: peripheral blood or thyroid tissue (not recorded which). The receptors were sampled from an adult man with Graves' disease, either hyperthyroidism or ophthalmopathy (not recorded which).

The V gene is TRBV14, the J gene TRBJ1-4; 7 positions agree with TRBD1. Germline V gene data show CDR1 as SGHDN and CDR2 as FVKESK. This CDR3 region has 19 residues. J gave up 0 bases and V 3 bases, and 13 bases lay outside the gene matches. DNA of the CDR3: TGTGCCAGCAGCCAGGGAGACAGGGCCAAACACTCAACTAATGAAAAACTGTTTTTT. This encodes CASSQGDRAKHSTNEKLFF.

This chain links TRBV7-3 with TRBJ1-1; D perhaps matches TRBD1 (6 bases). This CDR3 spans 16 amino acids. CDR1 is SGHTA, CDR2 FQGTGA, per germline. Trimming took 9 bases from V and 3 from J, leaving 23 bases between them. CDR3 protein: CASSRGGSGGDTEAFF. The CDR3 nucleotides are TGTGCCAGTAGTAGGGGGGGATCAGGTGGGGACACTGAAGCTTTCTTT.

This clonotype was seen at least ten times. The J gene is TRBJ1-3, the V gene TRBV29-1; D is possibly TRBD1 (5 bases). The germline CDR1 and CDR2 sequences are SQVTM and ANQGSEA. V lost 5 bases, J lost 3 bases, and 11 bases lay in between. The CDR3 loop spans 13 amino acids. CDR3 amino acids: CSVSQGFGNTIYF. The CDR3 nucleotides are TGCAGCGTTTCCCAGGGATTTGGAAACACCATATATTTT.

This clonotype has more than one count but fewer than ten. The chain combines TRBV6-6 with TRBJ1-4, with 8 bases identical to TRBD1. Trimming removed 6 bases from V and 11 bases from J; junction bases left unmatched: 8. The length of the CDR3 is 13 residues. The germline gives CDR1 MNHNY, CDR2 SVGAGI (reference sequence). The CDR3 region is CASRQGGPWKLFF. The CDR3 DNA follows: TGTGCCAGCAGACAGGGGGGCCCATGGAAACTGTTTTTT.

The gene calls are TRBV10-3 and TRBJ2-7, with 8 bases matching TRBD1. The tail of the sequence fits TRBJ2-5 better, so the J call may be wrong. This CDR3 comprises 13 residues. From germline, CDR1 is ENHRY and CDR2 SYGVKD. In DNA form, the CDR3 reads TGTGCCATCAGTGAAGGGACAGGAGAGACCCAGTACTTC. Its translation: CAISEGTGETQYF.

J is TRBJ2-6 and V is TRBV24-1; the match to TRBD1 covers 7 bases. There are 15 residues in the CDR3. CDR1 and CDR2 (germline): KGHDR, SFDVKD. V shed 3 bases, J shed 13 bases, and the junction held 11 bases outside the gene matches. The DNA for the CDR3 is TGTGCCACCAGTGATACCCGGACAGGAGCCGATGTCCTGACTTTC. It codes for CATSDTRTGADVLTF.

The table lists this clonotype with many counts. The genes are TRBV9 and TRBJ1-1, with 8 positions matching TRBD1. The CDR3 has 15 amino acids. Per germline, CDR1 SGDLS and CDR2 YYNGEE. With V trimmed by 3 bases and J by 4 bases, 8 bases remained unmatched. As DNA, the CDR3 is TGTGCCAGCAGCGATGGACAGGGCGGCGGCACTGAAGCTTTCTTT. It is translated as CASSDGQGGGTEAFF.

This clonotype was counted only a few times. The chain employs TRBV11-2 and TRBJ1-1; D perhaps matches TRBD1 (5 bases). Germline CDR1 is SGHAT and CDR2 is FQNNGV. Trimming cost V 6 bases and J 5 bases, with 7 bases left between them. The CDR3 is made up of 11 amino acids. CDR3 coding DNA: TGTGCCAGCAGGTGGGGGACTGAAGCTTTCTTT. This codes for CASRWGTEAFF.

V and J are TRBV29-1 and TRBJ2-7; 7 bases are shared with TRBD2. Germline CDR1 is SQVTM and CDR2 is ANQGSEA. The J segment lost 4 bases and the V segment lost 4 bases, leaving 7 bases of the junction unmatched. CDR3 size: 13 residues. The CDR3 loop is CSVVREGAYEQYF. As DNA, the CDR3 is TGCAGCGTTGTCAGGGAGGGAGCTTACGAGCAGTACTTC.

The chain has TRBV29-1 and TRBJ1-4, with 10 bases fitting TRBD1. CDR1 is SQVTM and CDR2 is ANQGSEA in the germline V gene. V lost 8 bases to trimming and J lost 8 bases; unmatched junction nucleotides: 5. This CDR3 has 12 amino acids. The CDR3 DNA sequence: TGCAGCCTGACAGGGGGCCAGGAAAAACTGTTTTTT. This encodes CSLTGGQEKLFF.

This clonotype was recorded at least ten times. This chain connects TRBV10-1 to TRBJ2-2; unclear D gene. CDR1 and CDR2 (germline): WNHNN, SYGVQD (reference sequence). This CDR3 is built from 16 residues. Trimming pared 0 bases from V and 0 bases from J, leaving 8 bases between. CDR3 protein: CASSESVGANTGELFF. The DNA of the CDR3 is TGCGCCAGCAGTGAGTCTGTGGGTGCGAACACCGGGGAGCTGTTTTTT.

Many counts were recorded for this clonotype. This chain uses TRBV19 with TRBJ1-5; D ambiguous. The CDR3 loop spans 13 amino acids. The germline CDR1 and CDR2 sequences are LNHDA and SQIVND (reference sequence). Trimming removed 6 bases from V and 7 bases from J, with 13 bases in between. CDR3 bases: TGTGCCAGTAGCGAGGGTGTCCGACAGCCCCAGCATTTT. Translation gives CASSEGVRQPQHF.

This chain uses TRBV5-1 with TRBJ1-1; D remains unclear. Trimming left V 0 bases short and J 2 bases short, with 11 bases between. The CDR3 length is 15 residues. CDR1 is SGHRS, CDR2 YFSETQ, per germline. CDR3 sequence: CASSLDVMGNTEAFF. In DNA, the CDR3 is TGCGCCAGCAGCTTGGACGTTATGGGAAACACTGAAGCTTTCTTT.

This clonotype has more than one count but fewer than ten. The gene calls are TRBV7-9 and TRBJ1-2, with D possibly being TRBD1 (5 bases). The CDR3 sequence is 17 residues long. V was shortened by 5 bases and J by 1 base, with 20 bases between the two germline ends. Germline-derived CDR1 and CDR2 are SEHNR and FQNEAQ (reference sequence). In DNA form, the CDR3 reads TGTGCCAGCAGCCAAGTGGTCGGGGGTGGAGGTAACTATGGCTACACCTTC. Encoded protein: CASSQVVGGGGNYGYTF.

Worth noting for this clonotype: A much larger clone is a single base away; this may be a read error. V gene TRBV24-1 combines with J gene TRBJ1-5; possible D gene TRBD1, 6 bases. Germline CDR1 KGHDR, CDR2 SFDVKD. The CDR3 totals 16 residues. With 5 bases removed from V and 4 bases from J, the gap between germline ends came to 17 bases. This chain's CDR3 is CATSAAWTVGNQPQHF. The CDR3 nucleotides are TGTGCCACCAGTGCGGCATGGACAGTGGGAAATCAGCCCCAGCATTTT.

This clonotype has only a few counts. This chain links TRBV6-5 with TRBJ2-5; D is perhaps TRBD2 (5 bases). The CDR3 is 13 amino acids. Germline V gene data show CDR1 as MNHEY and CDR2 as SVGAGI. V lost 5 bases to trimming and J lost 3 bases, with 10 bases between them. The CDR3 reads CASSAPGKETQYF. The DNA of the CDR3 is TGTGCCAGCAGTGCCCCGGGGAAAGAGACCCAGTACTTC.

The chain is built from TRBV9 and TRBJ2-2; D gene uncertain. Trimming removed 0 bases at V and 2 bases at J, with 8 bases between. Germline loops: CDR1 SGDLS, CDR2 YYNGEE. The CDR3 length is 15 residues. CDR3 region: CASSVGLLNTGELFF. In DNA, the CDR3 is TGTGCCAGCAGCGTAGGGCTTTTAAACACCGGGGAGCTGTTTTTT.